The next 7 T cell receptor beta chains were all read from a single sample in a study of blood T cells in healthy people across ages. Primed by a sample-barcoded 5' primer and a J-beta primer mix, a second PCR proceeded for roughly 7 to 11 cycles. One entry per CDR3 protein, called by TCRdb with MiXCR from the 5' RACE reads. The sample includes around 1.1 million distinct CDR3 sequences, about two fifths of them seen just once. Sequenced material: blood. These receptors were taken from a young man in good health.

This chain joins TRBV5-1 and TRBJ2-1; D might be TRBD1 (7 bases). The assigned J gene may be wrong: the sequence end matches TRBJ2-7 better. The germline V gene has CDR1 SGHRS and CDR2 YFSETQ. The CDR3 length is 14 residues. Here the CDR3 reads CASSFQGGINEQYF. In nucleotides, the CDR3 is TGCGCCAGCAGCTTCCAGGGGGGAATCAATGAGCAGTACTTC.

V gene TRBV21-1 combines with J gene TRBJ1-5; TRBD1, the D gene given by the table, was not confirmed from the DNA. TRBV21-1 is a recognized pseudogene. This CDR3 is 16 amino acids long. This CDR3 is CASSPTRQDSNQPQHF. The CDR3 region has the DNA TGTGCCAGCAGCCCGACTAGACAGGATAGCAATCAGCCCCAGCATTTT.

V usage is TRBV12-3 or TRBV12-4 and J usage is TRBJ2-2; D call uncertain. Trimming removed 5 bases at V and 3 bases at J, with 10 bases between. The CDR3 extends over 14 amino acids. The CDR3 nucleotides read TGTGCCAGCAGTCCCCCCCGGGACACCGGGGAGCTGTTTTTT. It codes for CASSPPRDTGELFF.

Only a few counts were recorded for this clonotype. This chain connects TRBV29-1 to TRBJ1-1; D gene uncertain. This CDR3 region has 14 residues. Germline lookup yields CDR1 SQVTM and CDR2 ANQGSEA. V was trimmed by 2 bases and J by 7 bases, leaving 17 bases between them. CDR3 sequence reads: CSVENPLSGGEAFF. DNA of the CDR3: TGCAGCGTTGAAAACCCTTTGAGTGGCGGTGAAGCTTTCTTT.

The chain is built from TRBV7-3 and TRBJ2-5; 7 bases align to TRBD1. V lost 1 base to trimming and J lost 5 bases; unmatched junction nucleotides: 4. Germline-derived CDR1 and CDR2 are SGHTA and FQGTGA. This CDR3 has 14 residues. The CDR3 nucleotides are TGTGCCAGCAGCTTAAGGGCAGGGGGTGAGACCCAGTACTTC. Its translation is CASSLRAGGETQYF. The whole variable domain, filled in from reference TRBV7-3 and TRBJ2-5, reads GAGVSQTPSNKVTEKGKYVELRCDPISGHTALYWYRQSLGQGPEFLIYFQGTGAADDSGLPNDRFFAVRPEGSVSTLKIQRTERGDSAVYLCASSLRAGGETQYFGPGTRLLVL.

This clonotype was observed a few times. V and J are TRBV5-1 and TRBJ1-2; tentatively, D is TRBD1 (5 bases). The CDR3 runs to 15 residues. Trimming removed 1 base at V and 2 bases at J, with 12 bases between. The V gene's germline CDR1 is SGHRS and CDR2 YFSETQ. CDR3 sequence: CASSLLKDKNYGYTF. CDR3 nucleotide sequence: TGCGCCAGCAGCTTGTTAAAGGACAAGAACTATGGCTACACCTTC.

The genes are TRBV12-3 or TRBV12-4 and TRBJ1-5, with TRBD1 matching over 9 bases. The trim removed 6 bases at V and 6 bases at J, leaving 6 bases unmatched. The CDR3 spans 14 residues. The CDR3 DNA reads as TGTGCCAGCAGGCAACAGGGGGCAGGTCAGCCCCAGCATTTT. Residues: CASRQQGAGQPQHF.